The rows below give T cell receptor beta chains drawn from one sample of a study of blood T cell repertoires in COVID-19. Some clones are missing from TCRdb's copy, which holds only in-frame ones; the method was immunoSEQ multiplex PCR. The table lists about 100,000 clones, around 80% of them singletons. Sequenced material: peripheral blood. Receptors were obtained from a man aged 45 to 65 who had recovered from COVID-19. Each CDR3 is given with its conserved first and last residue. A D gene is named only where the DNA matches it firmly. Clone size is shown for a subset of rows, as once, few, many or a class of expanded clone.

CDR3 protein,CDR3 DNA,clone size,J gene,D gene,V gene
CASSLGLWTGSYEQYF,TGCGCCAGCAGCTTGGGTCTCTGGACAGGCTCCTACGAGCAGTACTTC,once,TRBJ2-7,TRBD1,TRBV5-1
CASSLSQGSEAFF,TGTGCCAGCAGCTTATCACAGGGAAGTGAAGCTTTCTTT,-,TRBJ1-1,-,TRBV7-8
CASSYRGNSPLHF,TGTGCCAGTAGCTACAGGGGAAATTCACCCCTCCACTTT,once,TRBJ1-6,TRBD1,TRBV19
CASSQLAGSSYEQYF,TGTGCCAGCAGCCAGTTAGCGGGCAGCTCCTACGAGCAGTACTTC,-,TRBJ2-7,TRBD2,TRBV3-1/TRBV3-2
CASSRDRGEDTQYF,TGTGCCAGTAGTAGGGACAGGGGGGAAGATACGCAGTATTTT,few,TRBJ2-3,TRBD1,TRBV19
CASKQTGANYGYTF,TGTGCCAGCAAACAGACAGGGGCTAACTATGGCTACACCTTC,few,TRBJ1-2,TRBD1,TRBV2
CASSLGLAGPQETQYF,TGTGCCAGCAGCTTAGGACTAGCGGGCCCACAAGAGACCCAGTACTTC,-,TRBJ2-5,TRBD2,TRBV7-2
CASSPTSSESETQYF,TGTGCCAGCAGTCCGACTAGCAGTGAGTCCGAGACCCAGTACTTC,-,TRBJ2-5,TRBD2,TRBV6-2/TRBV6-3
CAWSFTRGTDTQYF,TGTGCCTGGAGTTTCACACGGGGTACAGATACGCAGTATTTT,-,TRBJ2-3,-,TRBV30
CASSLWTENQPQHF,TGTGCCAGCAGTTTATGGACTGAGAATCAGCCCCAGCATTTT,-,TRBJ1-5,-,TRBV28
CASSLASRQEDTQYF,TGTGCCAGCAGCTTAGCGTCCCGACAGGAAGATACGCAGTATTTT,-,TRBJ2-3,-,TRBV7-2